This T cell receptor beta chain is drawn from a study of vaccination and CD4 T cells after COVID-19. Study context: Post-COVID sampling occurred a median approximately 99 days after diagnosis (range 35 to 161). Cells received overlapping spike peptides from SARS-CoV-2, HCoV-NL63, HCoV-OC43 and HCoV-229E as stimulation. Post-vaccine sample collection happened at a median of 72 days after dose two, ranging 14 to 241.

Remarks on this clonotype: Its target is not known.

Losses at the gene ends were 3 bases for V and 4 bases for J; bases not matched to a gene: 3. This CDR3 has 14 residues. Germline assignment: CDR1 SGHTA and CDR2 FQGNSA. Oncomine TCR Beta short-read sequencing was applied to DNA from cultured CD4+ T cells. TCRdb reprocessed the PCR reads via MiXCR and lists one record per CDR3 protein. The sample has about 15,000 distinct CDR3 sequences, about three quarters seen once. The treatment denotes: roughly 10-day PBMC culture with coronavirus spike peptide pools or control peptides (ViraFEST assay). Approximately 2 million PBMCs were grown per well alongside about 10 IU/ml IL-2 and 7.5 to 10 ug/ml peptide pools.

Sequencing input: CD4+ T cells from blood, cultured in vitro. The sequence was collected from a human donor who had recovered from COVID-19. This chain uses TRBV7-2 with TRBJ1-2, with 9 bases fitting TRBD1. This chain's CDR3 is CASSLDRGLYGYTF. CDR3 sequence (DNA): TGTGCCAGCAGCTTGGACAGGGGCCTCTATGGCTACACCTTC.